A selection of T cell receptor beta chains follows, all from one sample in a study of blood T cell repertoires in COVID-19. The method was immunoSEQ multiplex PCR; TCRdb's version includes in-frame clones alone and lacks a portion of them. The sample records 100,000 or so clones, around 74% being singletons. Sequenced material: peripheral blood. The receptor set was obtained from a woman in her 70s with acute or convalescent COVID-19. CDR3s include the opening cysteine and the closing phenylalanine or tryptophan. A D gene is named only where the DNA matches it firmly. Size is omitted from some rows. Given values are once, few, many or a class for expanded clones.

d_call j_call clone_size v_call cdr3_nt cdr3_aa
. TRBJ2-7 . TRBV29-1 TGCAGCGTTGAAGATAGGCGAACCAGGCTCTCCTACGAGCAGTACTTC CSVEDRRTRLSYEQYF
. TRBJ2-7 . TRBV15 TGTGCCACCAGCAGAAGTGGCCACAGGGCCTACGAGCAGTACTTC CATSRSGHRAYEQYF
TRBD1 TRBJ2-3 . TRBV9 TGTGCCAGCAGTGTAACAGGGGAACAGGCAGATACGCAGTATTTT CASSVTGEQADTQYF
TRBD1 TRBJ1-2 . TRBV5-6 TGTGCCAGCAGTTATGACAGGGGAGAAGATGGCTACACCTTC CASSYDRGEDGYTF
. TRBJ2-7 . TRBV28 TGTGCCACCTCCGGGGGGCCTATCTACGAGCAGTACTTC CATSGGPIYEQYF
. TRBJ2-1 . TRBV9 TGTGCCAGCAGCGTAGCTGTTGGACAGAGCACCTACAATGAGCAGTTCTTC CASSVAVGQSTYNEQFF
. TRBJ1-2 . TRBV4-3 TGCGCCAGCAGCCCCCATGATGCCCGGACATCTTATGGCTACACCTTC CASSPHDARTSYGYTF
TRBD1 TRBJ1-6 . TRBV6-5 TGTGCCAGCAGGGTGGGACAGAGTAATTCACCCCTCCACTTT CASRVGQSNSPLHF
. TRBJ1-1 . TRBV19 TGTGCCAGTAGTCCCACTGTCCGGGGGAACACTGAAGCTTTCTTT CASSPTVRGNTEAFF
. TRBJ2-5 . TRBV7-9 TGTGCCAGCAGCTTAAGCGGTGAAGAGACCCAGTACTTC CASSLSGEETQYF
. TRBJ2-5 . TRBV5-1 TGCGCCAGCAGCTTCGACGGGTCCCCGGGGACCCAGTACTTC CASSFDGSPGTQYF
TRBD1 TRBJ1-5 . TRBV30 TGTGCCTGGAGTTTAAGGACAGGGGTTTATCAGCCCCAGCATTTT CAWSLRTGVYQPQHF
. TRBJ2-3 . TRBV7-2 TGTGCCAGCAGCCCTGGGGGGAACCAAGATACGCAGTATTTT CASSPGGNQDTQYF
. TRBJ1-2 . TRBV30 TGTGCCTGGAGTGTTGGGGGGGCGCTTGACTACACCTTC CAWSVGGALDYTF
TRBD1 TRBJ2-2 . TRBV27 TGTGCCAGCAGTACCCGGACAGGGGTCGGGACCGGGGAGCTGTTTTTT CASSTRTGVGTGELFF
TRBD1 TRBJ1-2 . TRBV7-9 TGTGCCAGCAGCGGGCCAGGACAGGGGGATAACTATGGCTACACCTTC CASSGPGQGDNYGYTF
. TRBJ1-1 . TRBV5-1 TGCGCCAGCAGCTTGTTTGGCATGAACACTGAAGCTTTCTTT CASSLFGMNTEAFF
. TRBJ1-2 . TRBV18 TGTGCCAGCTCCGGAGGAGGGGAGGGCTATGGCTACACCTTC CASSGGGEGYGYTF
. TRBJ1-2 . TRBV10-3 TGTGCCATCAGTGAGGAGGGCAGAAAGAATTATGGCTACACCTTC CAISEEGRKNYGYTF
. TRBJ1-2 . TRBV30 TGTGCCTGGAGTGGGCAGCGGGGATGGGGCTACACCTTC CAWSGQRGWGYTF
. TRBJ1-4 . TRBV6-5 TGTGCCAGCAGTTACCATCGGGGAACTGTTAATGAAAAACTGTTTTTT CASSYHRGTVNEKLFF
. TRBJ2-4 . TRBV7-9 TGTGCCAGCAGCTTCAGTTCCAAAAACATTCAGTACTTC CASSFSSKNIQYF
TRBD1 TRBJ1-5 . TRBV19 TGTGCCAGTAGTACCGAGGACAGGGGCTATCTTGGTTTCGTAAATCAGCCCCAGCATTTT CASSTEDRGYLGFVNQPQHF
. TRBJ2-2 . TRBV7-6 TGTGCCAGCAGCTTACCCCAGCGGAACACCGGGGAGCTGTTTTTT CASSLPQRNTGELFF
. TRBJ2-7 . TRBV28 TGTGCCAGCAGTTTGCCCCAGGGAAGCGAGCAGTACTTC CASSLPQGSEQYF
. TRBJ1-2 . TRBV5-4 TGTGCCAGCAGCGGTCCTCGGCCGGGGAGCGGCTACACCTTC CASSGPRPGSGYTF
TRBD1 TRBJ2-1 . TRBV5-1 TGCGCCAGCAGCCCAGACAGGGGGCAGGTTGAGCAGTTCTTC CASSPDRGQVEQFF
TRBD1 TRBJ2-1 once TRBV19 TGTGCCAGTAGGGGACAGGGAGGTCAAGAGCAGTTCTTC CASRGQGGQEQFF
. TRBJ2-7 . TRBV5-1 TGCGCCAGCAGCTTGGGTCTACCCGGCAGGGAGCAGTACTTC CASSLGLPGREQYF
TRBD2 TRBJ2-3 . TRBV5-1 TGCGCCAGCAGCATACGTAGCGGGGGTAGCACAGATACGCAGTATTTT CASSIRSGGSTDTQYF
. TRBJ1-1 . TRBV9 TGTGCCAGCAGCGTATGGGGGGAGACTGAAGCTTTCTTT CASSVWGETEAFF
TRBD1 TRBJ1-5 . TRBV12-3/TRBV12-4 TGTGCCAGCAGCTACGACAGGGATCAGCCCCAGCATTTT CASSYDRDQPQHF
. TRBJ2-5 . TRBV12-5 TGTGCTAGTGGGGGCCCGGATGAGACCCAGTACTTC CASGGPDETQYF
. TRBJ2-5 . TRBV21-1 TGTGCCAGCAGCGTCCGGCACGTGACAGATCAAGAGACCCAGTACTTC CASSVRHVTDQETQYF
TRBD2 TRBJ2-5 few TRBV24-1 TGTGCCACCAGTGACGCCCTAGCGGGGGGGCCGGAGACCCAGTACTTC CATSDALAGGPETQYF
TRBD2 TRBJ2-1 few TRBV2 TGTGCCAGCAGACTAAGCGGGGGCCTTGCCTACAATGAGCAGTTCTTC CASRLSGGLAYNEQFF
TRBD1 TRBJ1-2 . TRBV10-3 TGTGCCATCAGCCTCGACAGGGGTGATGGCTACACCTTC CAISLDRGDGYTF